This is a list of T cell receptor beta chains from one sample in a study of T cell changes during pregnancy in multiple sclerosis. TCRdb's table, derived via immunoSEQ multiplex PCR, lists solely in-frame clones and lacks some. The sample has 52,000 or so clones; around 90% are singletons. Sequences were derived from CD4+ T cells from peripheral blood mononuclear cells, sampled in the first trimester of pregnancy. Receptor source: a female donor with multiple sclerosis, enrolled in a pregnancy study. The CDR3 runs from the conserved cysteine through the conserved F or W. D genes are given only for firm matches. Rows give clone size only sometimes, using once, few, many, or a class for an expanded clone.

>-|-|TRBJ1-4|TRBV7-9
TGTGCCAGCAGCTTAGAGACAATAAATGAAAAACTGTTTTTT
CASSLETINEKLFF
>-|-|TRBJ2-3|TRBV6-5
TGTGCCAGCAGTTACAGGTCTAGCGCCACAGATACGCAGTATTTT
CASSYRSSATDTQYF
>TRBD1|-|TRBJ2-7|TRBV6-6
TGTGCCAGCAGGGAGACAGGGTGGCGCTACGAGCAGTACTTC
CASRETGWRYEQYF
>-|-|TRBJ2-2|TRBV19
TGTGCCAGTAGTCTCCGTGACACCGGGGAGCTGTTTTTT
CASSLRDTGELFF
>-|-|TRBJ1-2|TRBV2
TGTGCCAGCAGCCCCTGGCCTAACTATGGCTACACCTTT
CASSPWPNYGYTF
>-|-|TRBJ1-3|TRBV5-6
TGTGCCAGCAGCTTCTCCGGACAGCCCTCTGGAAACACCATATATTTT
CASSFSGQPSGNTIYF
>-|-|TRBJ2-5|TRBV28
TGTGCCAGCAGAAGGAGTCAAGAGACCCAGTACTTC
CASRRSQETQYF
>-|-|TRBJ1-1|TRBV5-1
TGCGCCAGCAGCCGGAAAACAGGATTTGGCACTGAAGCTTTCTTT
CASSRKTGFGTEAFF
>-|-|TRBJ2-1|TRBV28
TGTGCCAGCAAGGACGGGAATTCCTACAATGAGCAGTTCTTC
CASKDGNSYNEQFF
>-|-|TRBJ1-1|TRBV7-8
TGTGCCAGCAGCCCTACACGGGGTCGATCTGAAGCTTTCTTT
CASSPTRGRSEAFF
>TRBD1|-|TRBJ1-1|TRBV12-5
TGTGCTAGTGGTGTGGGACAGATGAACACTGAAGCTTTCTTT
CASGVGQMNTEAFF
>-|-|TRBJ2-5|TRBV11-2
TGTGCCAGCAGCTTGGCCGGGATGCAGGTTGGGGAGACCCAGTACTTC
CASSLAGMQVGETQYF
>-|few|TRBJ2-7|TRBV4-1
TGCGCCAGCAGCCAAGCGACAGCCTACTCCTACGAGCAGTACTTC
CASSQATAYSYEQYF
>TRBD1|-|TRBJ1-2|TRBV9
TGTGCCAGCAGCGTAGAGGCCAGGGGGACCTATGGCTACACCTTC
CASSVEARGTYGYTF
>TRBD1|-|TRBJ1-5|TRBV28
TGTGCCAGCAGTTTGGGACAGGGGATACAGCCCCAGCATTTT
CASSLGQGIQPQHF
>TRBD1|-|TRBJ1-2|TRBV5-3
TGTGCCAGAAGCCGGGACAGGGACCTATATGGCTACACCTTC
CARSRDRDLYGYTF
>-|-|TRBJ2-5|TRBV28
TGTGCCAGCAGTTTATGGGGGGGGGCCGGGAGGTCTCAAGAGACCCAGTACTTC
CASSLWGGAGRSQETQYF
>-|once|TRBJ1-2|TRBV28
TGTGCCAGCAGTTTTCGGACAGTCTATGGCTACACCTTC
CASSFRTVYGYTF
>-|few|TRBJ1-6|TRBV14
TGTGCCAGCAGCCAGGAGAGAAATTCACCCCTCCACTTT
CASSQERNSPLHF
>-|-|TRBJ1-5|TRBV19
TGTGCCAGTGGGCCAATCCATCAGCCCCAGCATTTT
CASGPIHQPQHF
>-|-|TRBJ1-6|TRBV19
TGTGCCAGTAGTCTGGGGGGACTTGGAAATTCACCCCTCCACTTT
CASSLGGLGNSPLHF
>-|-|TRBJ2-5|TRBV9
TGTGCCAGCAGCGTAGCTGGGACTCCTCAAGAGACCCAGTACTTC
CASSVAGTPQETQYF